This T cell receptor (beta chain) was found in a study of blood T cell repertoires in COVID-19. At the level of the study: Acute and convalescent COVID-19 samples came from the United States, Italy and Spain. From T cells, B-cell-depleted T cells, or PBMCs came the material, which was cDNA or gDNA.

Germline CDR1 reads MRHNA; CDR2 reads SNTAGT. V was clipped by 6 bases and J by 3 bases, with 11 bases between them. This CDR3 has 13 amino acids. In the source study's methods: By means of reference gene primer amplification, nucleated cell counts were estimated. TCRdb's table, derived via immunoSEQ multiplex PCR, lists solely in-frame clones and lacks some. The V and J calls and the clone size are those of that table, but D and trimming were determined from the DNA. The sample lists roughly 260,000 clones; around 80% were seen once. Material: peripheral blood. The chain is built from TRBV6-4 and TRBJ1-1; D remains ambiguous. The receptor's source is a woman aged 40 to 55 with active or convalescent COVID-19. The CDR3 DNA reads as TGTGCCAGCAGGAGGGTTCCGGACACTGAAGCTTTCTTT. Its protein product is CASRRVPDTEAFF.